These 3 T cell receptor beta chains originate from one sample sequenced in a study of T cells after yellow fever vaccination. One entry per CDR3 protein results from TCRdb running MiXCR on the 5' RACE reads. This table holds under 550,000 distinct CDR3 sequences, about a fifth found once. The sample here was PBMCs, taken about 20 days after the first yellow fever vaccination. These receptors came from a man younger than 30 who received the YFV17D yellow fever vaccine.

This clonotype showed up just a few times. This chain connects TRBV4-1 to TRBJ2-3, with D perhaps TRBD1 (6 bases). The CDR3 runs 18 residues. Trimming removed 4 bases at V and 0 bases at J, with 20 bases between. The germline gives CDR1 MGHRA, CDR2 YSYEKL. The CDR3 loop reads CASSPPGPGASSTDTQYF. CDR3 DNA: TGCGCCAGCAGCCCCCCAGGGCCAGGGGCGTCTAGCACAGATACGCAGTATTTT.

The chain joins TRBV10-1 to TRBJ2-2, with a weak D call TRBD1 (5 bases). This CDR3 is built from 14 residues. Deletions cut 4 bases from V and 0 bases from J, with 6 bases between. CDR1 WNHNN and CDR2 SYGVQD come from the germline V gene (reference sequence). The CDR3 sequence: CASSARANTGELFF. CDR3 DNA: TGCGCCAGCAGTGCCAGGGCGAACACCGGGGAGCTGTTTTTT.

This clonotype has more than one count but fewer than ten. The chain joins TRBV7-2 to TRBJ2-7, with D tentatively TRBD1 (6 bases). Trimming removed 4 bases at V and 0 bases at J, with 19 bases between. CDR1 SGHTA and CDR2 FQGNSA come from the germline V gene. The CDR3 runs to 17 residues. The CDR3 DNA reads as TGTGCCAGCAGCTCCCCCCGGACAGCCCGCAGCTCCTACGAGCAGTACTTC. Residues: CASSSPRTARSSYEQYF. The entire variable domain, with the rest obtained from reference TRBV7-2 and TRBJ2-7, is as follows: GAGVSQSPSNKVTEKGKDVELRCDPISGHTALYWYRQSLGQGLEFLIYFQGNSAPDKSGLPSDRFSAERTGGSVSTLTIQRTQQEDSAVYLCASSSPRTARSSYEQYFGPGTRLTVT.